Listed below are T cell receptor beta chains from one sample, sequenced in a study of glioma-infiltrating T cells after dendritic cell vaccination. TCRdb keeps only in-frame clones here, not all; method: immunoSEQ multiplex PCR. The data show around 87,000 clones, around 83% seen once. The specimen comprised blood, sampled after dendritic cell vaccination. The receptor set was obtained from a human donor with glioblastoma. The CDR3 runs from the conserved cysteine through the conserved F or W. A D gene is named only where the DNA matches it firmly. Not all rows give a size; the values are once, few, many and, for expanded clones, a class.

clone size,J gene,V gene,D gene,CDR3 protein,CDR3 DNA
.,TRBJ2-4,TRBV5-1,.,CASSLTGNGIQYF,TGCGCCAGCAGCTTGACAGGAAATGGCATTCAGTACTTC
.,TRBJ1-3,TRBV5-4,.,CASSWGGSSGNTIYF,TGTGCCAGCAGCTGGGGTGGGAGCTCTGGAAACACCATATATTTT
.,TRBJ2-3,TRBV19,.,CASRPATTDTQYF,TGTGCCAGTAGACCCGCAACAACAGATACGCAGTATTTT
.,TRBJ1-3,TRBV7-2,.,CASSFLGVGNTIYF,TGTGCCAGCAGCTTCCTGGGAGTTGGAAACACCATATATTTT
.,TRBJ2-7,TRBV5-6,.,CASSLVQGYEQYF,TGTGCCAGCAGCTTGGTACAGGGATACGAGCAGTACTTC
.,TRBJ2-1,TRBV29-1,TRBD2,CSVLAGGLDEQFF,TGCAGCGTTCTAGCGGGGGGGCTAGATGAGCAGTTCTTC
.,TRBJ2-7,TRBV5-6,TRBD1,CASSSGTGLYEQYF,TGTGCCAGCAGTTCCGGGACAGGGCTCTACGAGCAGTACTTC
.,TRBJ2-5,TRBV4-1,.,CASSQDGGKETQYF,TGCGCCAGCAGCCAAGATGGAGGGAAAGAGACCCAGTACTTC
few,TRBJ1-1,TRBV19,.,CASSIGWLTEAFF,TGTGCCAGTAGTATTGGTTGGCTCACTGAAGCTTTCTTT
.,TRBJ2-5,TRBV18,TRBD2,CASSPTSGGQTKTQYF,TGTGCCAGCTCACCGACTAGCGGGGGACAAACGAAGACCCAGTACTTC
.,TRBJ2-7,TRBV19,TRBD1,CASSIQFRPGQGYYEQYF,TGTGCCAGTAGTATCCAATTCCGGCCGGGACAGGGGTACTACGAGCAGTACTTC
.,TRBJ2-2,TRBV5-4,TRBD2,CASSLESGGLSGELFF,TGTGCCAGCAGCTTGGAGTCGGGGGGGCTCTCCGGGGAGCTGTTTTTT
.,TRBJ2-1,TRBV9,TRBD2,CASSAPSSGGAHEQFF,TGTGCCAGCAGCGCCCCCTCTAGCGGGGGGGCACACGAGCAGTTCTTC
.,TRBJ1-1,TRBV2,.,CASSLDRNTFEAFF,TGTGCCAGCAGCCTTGACAGGAATACGTTTGAAGCTTTCTTT
few,TRBJ2-1,TRBV21-1,.,CASSKSQRSSYNEQFF,TGTGCCAGCAGCAAATCACAGCGGAGCTCCTACAATGAGCAGTTCTTC
.,TRBJ1-1,TRBV6-1,TRBD1,CASSEVAGGTEAFF,TGTGCCAGCAGTGAAGTCGCAGGGGGCACTGAAGCTTTCTTT
.,TRBJ2-5,TRBV5-1,TRBD2,CASSLEATSGGGRETQYF,TGCGCCAGCAGCTTGGAGGCGACTAGCGGGGGGGGGCGAGAGACCCAGTACTTC
.,TRBJ1-1,TRBV5-1,.,CASSLGRDTYNTEAFF,TGCGCCAGCAGCTTGGGCCGGGACACATACAACACTGAAGCTTTCTTT
.,TRBJ2-7,TRBV7-8,TRBD1,CASSTTGTGDEQYF,TGTGCCAGCAGCACGACCGGGACAGGGGACGAGCAGTACTTC
.,TRBJ1-5,TRBV2,.,CASSPQGGNQPQHF,TGTGCCAGCAGCCCACAGGGTGGCAATCAGCCCCAGCATTTT
.,TRBJ1-1,TRBV19,.,CASSLLEGDTEAFF,TGTGCCAGTAGTCTGCTAGAGGGGGACACTGAAGCTTTCTTT
.,TRBJ2-3,TRBV9,.,CASSVEEAGAGADTQYF,TGTGCCAGCAGCGTAGAAGAGGCAGGGGCGGGCGCAGATACGCAGTATTTT
.,TRBJ1-1,TRBV6-4,.,CASRRTAFNTEAFF,TGTGCCAGCAGACGGACAGCCTTTAACACTGAAGCTTTCTTT
once,TRBJ2-3,TRBV30,TRBD1,CAWTYAWTGGGDTQYF,TGTGCCTGGACCTACGCTTGGACAGGGGGAGGAGATACGCAGTATTTT
few,TRBJ2-7,TRBV2,TRBD1,CASRTGGSYEQYF,TGTGCCAGCCGAACAGGGGGCTCGTACGAGCAGTACTTC
.,TRBJ2-1,TRBV11-2,TRBD2,CASGKRGGNEQFF,TGTGCCAGCGGAAAGCGGGGTGGCAATGAGCAGTTCTTC
.,TRBJ2-1,TRBV5-1,.,CASSFSDNEQFF,TGCGCCAGCAGCTTTTCCGACAATGAGCAGTTCTTC
.,TRBJ1-5,TRBV7-2,.,CASSLRGNDQPQHF,TGTGCCAGCAGCTTAAGAGGGAACGATCAGCCCCAGCATTTT
.,TRBJ2-7,TRBV7-2,.,CASSLMRSYEQYF,TGTGCCAGCAGCTTGATGCGATCCTACGAGCAGTACTTC
.,TRBJ1-1,TRBV6-5,TRBD1,CASIKNRGKNTEAFF,TGTGCCAGCATTAAGAACAGGGGGAAGAACACTGAAGCTTTCTTT
.,TRBJ1-6,TRBV2,.,CASNPRVDSPLHF,TGTGCCAGCAACCCCAGGGTGGATTCACCCCTCCACTTT
.,TRBJ1-2,TRBV20-1,.,CSARTVMGYTF,TGCAGTGCTAGGACAGTTATGGGCTACACCTTC
.,TRBJ2-7,TRBV19,.,CASSKGHLYEQYF,TGTGCCAGTAGTAAGGGACATCTCTACGAGCAGTACTTC
.,TRBJ1-1,TRBV11-2,TRBD1,CASSKQGSQTEAFF,TGTGCCAGCAGCAAACAGGGGAGTCAGACTGAAGCTTTCTTT
many,TRBJ1-4,TRBV6-1,TRBD1,CASREAGTGVEKLFF,TGTGCCAGCAGGGAAGCCGGGACAGGGGTTGAAAAACTGTTTTTT
.,TRBJ2-2,TRBV2,.,CASSVDRANTGELFF,TGTGCCAGCAGTGTAGACAGAGCGAACACCGGGGAGCTGTTTTTT
.,TRBJ1-1,TRBV6-5,.,CASSRGSEAFF,TGTGCCAGCAGTCGGGGTAGTGAAGCTTTCTTT
once,TRBJ2-6,TRBV19,.,CASSKGWTGANVLTF,TGTGCCAGTAGTAAGGGGTGGACCGGGGCCAACGTCCTGACTTTC
.,TRBJ1-4,TRBV30,.,CAWSVQVEKLFF,TGTGCCTGGAGTGTTCAGGTCGAAAAACTGTTTTTT
.,TRBJ1-1,TRBV6-5,.,CASSPVRENAEAFF,TGTGCCAGCAGTCCTGTGAGGGAAAATGCTGAAGCTTTCTTT
few,TRBJ2-7,TRBV27,.,CASSFSGYEQYF,TGTGCCAGCAGCTTTTCGGGTTACGAGCAGTACTTC
.,TRBJ2-7,TRBV5-4,TRBD1,CATGQLYEQYF,TGTGCCACGGGACAGTTGTACGAGCAGTACTTC
few,TRBJ1-1,TRBV6-4,TRBD1,CASSRTGDGGTEAFF,TGTGCCAGCAGTAGGACAGGGGATGGAGGCACTGAAGCTTTCTTT
.,TRBJ1-2,TRBV7-8,.,CASSLGTEANYGYTF,TGTGCCAGCAGCTTAGGGACAGAGGCCAACTATGGCTACACCTTC
.,TRBJ1-4,TRBV7-9,.,CASSLGQTNEKLFF,TGTGCCAGCAGCTTAGGACAGACTAATGAAAAACTGTTTTTT
.,TRBJ1-1,TRBV5-1,.,CASSLAWGDTEAFF,TGCGCCAGCAGCTTGGCCTGGGGAGACACTGAAGCTTTCTTT
.,TRBJ1-3,TRBV5-1,TRBD1,CASSLSWTGVGNTIYF,TGCGCCAGCAGCTTGTCGTGGACAGGGGTTGGAAACACCATATATTTT
.,TRBJ2-5,TRBV18,.,CASSPMTGAQGTQYF,TGTGCCAGCTCACCAATGACTGGGGCACAGGGGACCCAGTACTTC
.,TRBJ1-2,TRBV2,.,CASSERSGPYGYTF,TGTGCCAGCAGTGAACGCTCTGGGCCCTATGGCTACACCTTC
.,TRBJ1-1,TRBV5-6,.,CASSPTDSMNTEAFF,TGTGCCAGCAGCCCGACCGACAGCATGAACACTGAAGCTTTCTTT
.,TRBJ1-1,TRBV2,.,CASRVDRATIEAFF,TGTGCCAGCAGAGTGGACAGAGCTACCATTGAAGCTTTCTTT
.,TRBJ1-4,TRBV10-1,.,CASSVARDNEKLFF,TGCGCCAGCAGTGTTGCCAGGGATAATGAAAAACTGTTTTTT
.,TRBJ1-2,TRBV19,TRBD1,CASRDRGYGYTF,TGTGCCAGCAGGGACAGGGGGTATGGCTACACCTTC
.,TRBJ2-5,TRBV6-5,.,CASSPGLVLETQYF,TGTGCCAGCAGTCCAGGACTGGTCCTAGAGACCCAGTACTTC
.,TRBJ2-6,TRBV5-6,.,CASSIGLYSGANVLTF,TGTGCCAGCAGCATAGGACTTTACTCTGGGGCCAACGTCCTGACTTTC